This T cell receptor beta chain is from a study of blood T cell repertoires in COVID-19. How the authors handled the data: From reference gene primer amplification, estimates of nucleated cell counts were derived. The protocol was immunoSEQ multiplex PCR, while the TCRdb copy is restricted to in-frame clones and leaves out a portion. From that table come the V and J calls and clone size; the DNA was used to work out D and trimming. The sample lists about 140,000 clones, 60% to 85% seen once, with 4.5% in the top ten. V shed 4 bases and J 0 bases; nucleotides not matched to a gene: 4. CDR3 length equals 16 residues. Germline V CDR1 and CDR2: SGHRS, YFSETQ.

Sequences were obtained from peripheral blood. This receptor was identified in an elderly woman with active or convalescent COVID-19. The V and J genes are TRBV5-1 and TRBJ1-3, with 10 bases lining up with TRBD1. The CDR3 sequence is CASSGTGESSGNTIYF. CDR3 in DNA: TGCGCCAGCAGCGGGACAGGGGAGAGCTCTGGAAACACCATATATTTT.